The 5 T cell receptor beta chains below come from one sample, sequenced in a study of shared clonotypes between healthy human individuals (dated by TCRdb to 2020 to 2022). The library was obtained by the immunoSEQ multiplex PCR assay. Here the immuneACCESS table is served through TCRdb, limited to in-frame sequences with V and J called. Missing clones are a known gap in these copies; in checked studies unresolved V genes cover under half, and the rest lacks a known reason. This sample gives over a million clones in total; 70% to 80% of them show up just once. Jointly, the top ten make up approximately 0.5% of the sample. The material sequenced was memory CD4+ T cells from PBMCs. The cell subset or site label for this specimen denotes: CD45RA-negative fraction. These receptors all stem from a man aged 18 to 29 in good health. Some clones in this sample may be carry-over from other donors' samples.

Note on this clone: Other DNA sequences in the same sample also yield this CDR3. The chain uses TRBV7-2 and TRBJ2-3; 7 nucleotides agree with TRBD1. J lost 2 bases, V lost 4 bases, and 3 bases had no gene match. Germline V CDR1 and CDR2: SGHTA, FQGNSA. This CDR3 is 14 amino acids long. CDR3 sequence: CASSWDRSTDTQYF. For the CDR3, the DNA is TGTGCCAGCAGCTGGGACAGATCCACAGATACGCAGTATTTT. The full variable domain, its missing parts supplied by reference TRBV7-2 and TRBJ2-3, is GAGVSQSPSNKVTEKGKDVELRCDPISGHTALYWYRQSLGQGLEFLIYFQGNSAPDKSGLPSDRFSAERTGGSVSTLTIQRTQQEDSAVYLCASSWDRSTDTQYFGPGTRLTVL.

V usage is TRBV28 and J usage is TRBJ2-1; 7 nucleotides match TRBD1. The trim removed 7 bases at V and 0 bases at J, leaving 9 bases unmatched. Germline values: CDR1 MDHEN, CDR2 SYDVKM. The CDR3 consists of 16 residues. The CDR3 DNA follows: TGTGCCAGCACCCCCACCGGGACAGCCTCCTACAATGAGCAGTTCTTC. It translates to CASTPTGTASYNEQFF.

The CDR3 reads CATSRDQSEQYF. In DNA form, the CDR3 reads TGTGCCACCAGCAGAGATCAAAGCGAGCAGTACTTC. This chain joins TRBV15 and TRBJ2-7; D not certain. The CDR3 length is 12 residues. CDR1 LNHNV and CDR2 YYDKDF come from the germline V gene (reference sequence). Trimming took off 0 bases at V and 6 bases at J, with 6 bases between the two ends.

The V and J genes are TRBV14 and TRBJ1-2; TRBD1 matches at 9 bases. Germline loops: CDR1 SGHDN, CDR2 FVKESK. CDR3 size: 13 residues. V dropped 4 bases and J dropped 3; count of bases not matched to a gene: 0. DNA of the CDR3: TGTGCCAGCAGCCGACAGGGGGACTATGGCTACACCTTC. It codes for CASSRQGDYGYTF.

This rearrangement joins TRBV11-1 to TRBJ2-7; D may correspond to TRBD1 or TRBD2 (5 bases each). CDR1 SGHAT and CDR2 FQDESV come from the germline V gene (reference sequence). This CDR3 has 14 residues. V was pared by 2 bases and J by 3 bases, with 11 bases between. The CDR3 loop reads CASSLLGVYYEQYF. The CDR3 DNA reads as TGTGCCAGCAGCTTATTGGGGGTTTACTACGAGCAGTACTTC.